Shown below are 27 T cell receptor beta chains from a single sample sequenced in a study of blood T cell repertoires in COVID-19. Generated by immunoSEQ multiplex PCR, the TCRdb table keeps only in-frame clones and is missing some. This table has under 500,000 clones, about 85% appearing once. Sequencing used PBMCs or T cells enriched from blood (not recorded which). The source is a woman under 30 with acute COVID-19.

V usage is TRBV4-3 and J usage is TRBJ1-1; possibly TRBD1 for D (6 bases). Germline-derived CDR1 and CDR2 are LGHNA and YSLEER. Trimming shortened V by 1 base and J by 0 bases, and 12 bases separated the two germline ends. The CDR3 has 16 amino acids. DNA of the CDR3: TGCGCCAGCAGCCAAGCAGGGACACCTGTGAACACTGAAGCTTTCTTT. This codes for CASSQAGTPVNTEAFF.

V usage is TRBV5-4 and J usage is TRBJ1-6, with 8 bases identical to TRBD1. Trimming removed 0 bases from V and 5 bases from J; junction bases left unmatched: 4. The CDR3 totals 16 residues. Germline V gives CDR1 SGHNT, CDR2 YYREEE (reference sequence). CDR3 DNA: TGTGCCAGCAGCTTGGGGACAGGGTTGAATAATTCACCCCTCCACTTT. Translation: CASSLGTGLNNSPLHF.

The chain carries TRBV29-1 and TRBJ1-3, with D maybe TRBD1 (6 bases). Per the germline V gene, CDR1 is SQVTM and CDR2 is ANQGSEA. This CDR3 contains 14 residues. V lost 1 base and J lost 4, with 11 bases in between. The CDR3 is CSVEVGGLGNTIYF. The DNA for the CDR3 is TGCAGCGTTGAAGTCGGGGGGCTCGGAAACACCATATATTTT. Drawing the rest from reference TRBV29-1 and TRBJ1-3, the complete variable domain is SAVISQKPSRDICQRGTSLTIQCQVDSQVTMMFWYRQQPGQSLTLIATANQGSEATYESGFVIDKFPISRPNLTFSTLTVSNMSPEDSSIYLCSVEVGGLGNTIYFGEGSWLTVV.

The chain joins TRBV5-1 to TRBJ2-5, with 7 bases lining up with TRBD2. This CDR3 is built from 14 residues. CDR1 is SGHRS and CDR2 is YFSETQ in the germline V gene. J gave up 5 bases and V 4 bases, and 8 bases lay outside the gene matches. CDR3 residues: CASSGLAVLETQYF. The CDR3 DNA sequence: TGCGCCAGCAGCGGCCTAGCGGTACTGGAGACCCAGTACTTC.

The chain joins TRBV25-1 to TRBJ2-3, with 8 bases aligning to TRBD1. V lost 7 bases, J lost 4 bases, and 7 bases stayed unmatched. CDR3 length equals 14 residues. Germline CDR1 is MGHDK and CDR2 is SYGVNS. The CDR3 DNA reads TGTGCCAGCACCCTATCAGGGGGCGCAGATACGCAGTATTTT. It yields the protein CASTLSGGADTQYF.

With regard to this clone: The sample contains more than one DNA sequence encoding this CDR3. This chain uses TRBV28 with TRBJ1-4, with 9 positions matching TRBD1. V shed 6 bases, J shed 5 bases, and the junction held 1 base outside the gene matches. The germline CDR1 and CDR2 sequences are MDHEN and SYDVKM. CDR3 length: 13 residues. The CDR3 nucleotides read TGTGCCAGCAGAGGACAGGGGAATGAAAAACTGTTTTTT. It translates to CASRGQGNEKLFF.

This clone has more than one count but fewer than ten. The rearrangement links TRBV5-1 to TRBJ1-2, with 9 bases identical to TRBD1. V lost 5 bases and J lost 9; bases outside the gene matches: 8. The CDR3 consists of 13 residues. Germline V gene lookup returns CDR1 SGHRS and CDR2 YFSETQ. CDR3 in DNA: TGCGCCAGCAGAACGGACAGGGGCGGTCGCTACACCTTC. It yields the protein CASRTDRGGRYTF.

CDR3 nucleotides: TGCGCCAGCAGCTTGGGACGGGAACACTACATCATACCTAGCACAGATACGCAGTATTTT. It codes for CASSLGREHYIIPSTDTQYF. The V call is TRBV5-1, the J call TRBJ2-3; a possible D gene is TRBD2 (5 bases). V lost 0 bases, J lost 0 bases, and 23 bases lay in between. Germline V gives CDR1 SGHRS, CDR2 YFSETQ. This CDR3 comprises 20 residues.

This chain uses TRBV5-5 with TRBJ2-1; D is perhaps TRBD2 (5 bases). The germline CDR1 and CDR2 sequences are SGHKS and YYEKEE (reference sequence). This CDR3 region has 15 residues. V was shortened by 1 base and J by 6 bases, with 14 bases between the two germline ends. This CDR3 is CASSLFGEPFNEQFF. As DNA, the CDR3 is TGTGCCAGCAGCTTGTTCGGGGAACCCTTCAATGAGCAGTTCTTC.

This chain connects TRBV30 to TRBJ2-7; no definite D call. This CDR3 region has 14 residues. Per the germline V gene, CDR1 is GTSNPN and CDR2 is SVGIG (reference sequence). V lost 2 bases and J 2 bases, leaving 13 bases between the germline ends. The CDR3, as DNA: TGTGCCTGGAGTCGTTTCATGAGCGCCTACGAGCAGTACTTC. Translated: CAWSRFMSAYEQYF.

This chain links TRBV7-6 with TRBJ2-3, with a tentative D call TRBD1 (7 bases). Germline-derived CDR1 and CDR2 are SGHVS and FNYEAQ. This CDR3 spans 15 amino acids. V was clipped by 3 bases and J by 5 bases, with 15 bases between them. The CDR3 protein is CASSFPGGQGDTQYF. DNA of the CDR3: TGTGCCAGCAGCTTTCCAGGGGGGCAGGGAGATACGCAGTATTTT.

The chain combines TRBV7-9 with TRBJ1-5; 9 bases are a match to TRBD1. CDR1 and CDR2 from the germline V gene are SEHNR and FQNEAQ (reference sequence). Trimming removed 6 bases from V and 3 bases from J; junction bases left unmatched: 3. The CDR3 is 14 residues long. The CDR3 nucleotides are TGTGCCAGCAGGGGACAGGGTTACAATCAGCCCCAGCATTTT. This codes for CASRGQGYNQPQHF.

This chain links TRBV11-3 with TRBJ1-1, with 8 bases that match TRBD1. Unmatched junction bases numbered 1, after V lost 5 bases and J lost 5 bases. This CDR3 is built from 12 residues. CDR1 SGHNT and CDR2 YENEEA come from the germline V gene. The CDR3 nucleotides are TGTGCCAGCAGCACAGGGGGTACTGAAGCTTTCTTT. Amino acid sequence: CASSTGGTEAFF. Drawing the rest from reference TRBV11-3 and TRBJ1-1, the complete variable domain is EAGVVQSPRYKIIEKKQPVAFWCNPISGHNTLYWYLQNLGQGPELLIRYENEEAVDDSQLPKDRFSAERLKGVDSTLKIQPAELGDSAVYLCASSTGGTEAFFGQGTRLTVV.

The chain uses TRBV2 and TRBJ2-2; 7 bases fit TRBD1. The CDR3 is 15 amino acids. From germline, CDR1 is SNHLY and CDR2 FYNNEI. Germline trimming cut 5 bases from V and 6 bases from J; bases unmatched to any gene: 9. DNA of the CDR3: TGTGCCAGCAGTTTCGACAGGGTCGGGTCCGGGGAGCTGTTTTTT. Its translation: CASSFDRVGSGELFF.

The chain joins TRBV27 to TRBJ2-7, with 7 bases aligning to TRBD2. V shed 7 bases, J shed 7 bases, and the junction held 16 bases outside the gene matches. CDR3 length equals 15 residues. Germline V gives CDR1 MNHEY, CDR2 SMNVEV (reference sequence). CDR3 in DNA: TGTGCCAGCACCTCATGGGAGGGGCCGCCTGGGGAGCAGTACTTC. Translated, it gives CASTSWEGPPGEQYF.

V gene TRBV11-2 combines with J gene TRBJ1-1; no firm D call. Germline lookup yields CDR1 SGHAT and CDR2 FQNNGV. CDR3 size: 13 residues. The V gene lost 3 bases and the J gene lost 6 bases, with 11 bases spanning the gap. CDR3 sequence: CASSFLERSEAFF. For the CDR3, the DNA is TGTGCCAGCAGCTTCCTAGAGCGATCTGAAGCTTTCTTT.

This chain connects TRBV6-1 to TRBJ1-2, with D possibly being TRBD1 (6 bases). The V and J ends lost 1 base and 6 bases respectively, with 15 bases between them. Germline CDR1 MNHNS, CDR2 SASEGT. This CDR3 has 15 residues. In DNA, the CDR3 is TGTGCCAGCAGTGAAGAACAGGGAAGGAGAAATGGCTACACCTTC. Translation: CASSEEQGRRNGYTF.

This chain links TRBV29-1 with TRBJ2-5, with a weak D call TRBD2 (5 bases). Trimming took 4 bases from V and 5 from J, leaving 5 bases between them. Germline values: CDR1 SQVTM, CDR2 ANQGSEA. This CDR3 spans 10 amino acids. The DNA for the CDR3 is TGCAGCGTTGGCGGGGAGACCCAGTACTTC. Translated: CSVGGETQYF.

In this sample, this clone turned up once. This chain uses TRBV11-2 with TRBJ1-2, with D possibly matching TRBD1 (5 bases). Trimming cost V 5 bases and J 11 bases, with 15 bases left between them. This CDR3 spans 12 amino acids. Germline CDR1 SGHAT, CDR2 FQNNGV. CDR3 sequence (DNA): TGTGCCAGCAGCCAGACGGGACTTTCATACACCTTC. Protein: CASSQTGLSYTF.

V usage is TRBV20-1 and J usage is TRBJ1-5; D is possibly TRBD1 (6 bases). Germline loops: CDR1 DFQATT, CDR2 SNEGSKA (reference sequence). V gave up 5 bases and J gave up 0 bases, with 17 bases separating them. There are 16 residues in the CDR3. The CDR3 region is CSARVRGGYSNQPQHF. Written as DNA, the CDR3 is TGCAGTGCTCGTGTCCGTGGGGGCTATAGCAATCAGCCCCAGCATTTT.

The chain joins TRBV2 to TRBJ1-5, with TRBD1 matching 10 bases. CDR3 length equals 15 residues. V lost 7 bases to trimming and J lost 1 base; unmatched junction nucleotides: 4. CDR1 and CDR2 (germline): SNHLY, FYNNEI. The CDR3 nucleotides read TGTGCCAGCAATTCGGACAGGGGGAGCAATCAGCCCCAGCATTTT. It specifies CASNSDRGSNQPQHF. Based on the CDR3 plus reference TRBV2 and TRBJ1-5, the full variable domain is EPEVTQTPSHQVTQMGQEVILRCVPISNHLYFYWYRQILGQKVEFLVSFYNNEISEKSEIFDDQFSVERPDGSNFTLKIRSTKLEDSAMYFCASNSDRGSNQPQHFGDGTRLSIL.

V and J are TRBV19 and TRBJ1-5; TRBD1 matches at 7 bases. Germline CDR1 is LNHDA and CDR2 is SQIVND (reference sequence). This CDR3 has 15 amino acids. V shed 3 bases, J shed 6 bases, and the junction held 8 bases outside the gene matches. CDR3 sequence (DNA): TGTGCCAGTAGTATGTCCCGACAGGGTCTTCAGCCCCAGCATTTT. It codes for CASSMSRQGLQPQHF.

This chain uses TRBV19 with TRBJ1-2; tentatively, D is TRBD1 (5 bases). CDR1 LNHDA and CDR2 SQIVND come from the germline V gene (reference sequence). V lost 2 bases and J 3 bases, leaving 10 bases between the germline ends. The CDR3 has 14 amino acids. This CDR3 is CASSITDRYYGYTF. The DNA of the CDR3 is TGTGCCAGTAGTATAACCGACAGATACTATGGCTACACCTTC.

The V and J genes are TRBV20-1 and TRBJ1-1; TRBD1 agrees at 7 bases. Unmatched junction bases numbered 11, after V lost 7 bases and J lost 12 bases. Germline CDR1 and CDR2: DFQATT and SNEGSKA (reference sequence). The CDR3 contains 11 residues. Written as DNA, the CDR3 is TGCAGTGTAGAGGGGGCAATTCTAACTTTCTTT. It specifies CSVEGAILTFF.

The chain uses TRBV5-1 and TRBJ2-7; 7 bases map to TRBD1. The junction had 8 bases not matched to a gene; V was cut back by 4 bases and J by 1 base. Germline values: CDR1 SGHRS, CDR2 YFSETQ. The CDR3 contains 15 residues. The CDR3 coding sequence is TGCGCCAGCAGCACAGGGACAGATTTATCCTACGAGCAGTACTTC. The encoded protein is CASSTGTDLSYEQYF.

In DNA, the CDR3 is TGTGCCAGCAGGTCCGGGACTAGTAACGAGCAGTACTTC. Amino acid sequence: CASRSGTSNEQYF. This chain links TRBV12-3 or TRBV12-4 with TRBJ2-7; 8 positions match TRBD2. J lost 5 bases, V lost 6 bases, and 6 bases had no gene match. The length of the CDR3 is 13 residues.

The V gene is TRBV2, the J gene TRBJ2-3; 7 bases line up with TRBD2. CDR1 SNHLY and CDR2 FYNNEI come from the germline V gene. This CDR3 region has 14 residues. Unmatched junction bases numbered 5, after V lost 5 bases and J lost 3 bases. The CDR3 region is CASSFSGSTDTQYF. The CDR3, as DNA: TGTGCCAGCAGTTTTAGCGGGTCGACAGATACGCAGTATTTT.